The rows below give T cell receptor beta chains drawn from one sample of a study of T cells in Graves' hyperthyroidism and ophthalmopathy. TCRdb passed the multiplex PCR reads through MiXCR, listing each CDR3 protein once. The data contain about 400,000 distinct CDR3 sequences, roughly 14% of them singletons. The sequencing input was blood. The receptors originated from a man younger than 30 with Graves' ophthalmopathy. Both conserved end residues are part of each CDR3. D genes are given only for firm matches. Clone size is shown for a subset of rows, as once, few, many or a class of expanded clone.

D	size	V	J	length	DNA	CDR3
-	many	TRBV11-2	TRBJ1-2	13	TGTGCCAGCAGAGAGGGGCGAAACTATGGCTACACCTTC	CASREGRNYGYTF
-	-	TRBV7-9	TRBJ2-1	15	TGTGCCAGCAGCTCGGACTTCCGCTCCTACAATGAGCAGTTCTTC	CASSSDFRSYNEQFF
TRBD2	few	TRBV9	TRBJ2-3	16	TGTGCCAGCAGCAAGGGACTAGCGGGAATGACAGATACGCAGTATTTT	CASSKGLAGMTDTQYF
-	few	TRBV27	TRBJ1-6	21	TGTGCCAGCAGTTTCATCCCCGACGGACGGAGGGCTGGATCCTATAATTCACCCCTCCACTTT	CASSFIPDGRRAGSYNSPLHF
-	many	TRBV29-1	TRBJ2-3	13	TGCAGGGGGGAGCGGAACAGCACAGATACGCAGTATTTT	CRGERNSTDTQYF
TRBD2	many	TRBV5-1	TRBJ2-7	16	TGCGCCAGCAGAGAGGGACTAGCGGGAGGGTTCGACGAGCAGTACTTC	CASREGLAGGFDEQYF
TRBD2	-	TRBV27	TRBJ2-1	16	TGTGCCAGCAGTTCGCTCGCGGGGGGTCCGGGGAATGAGCAGTTCTTC	CASSSLAGGPGNEQFF
-	-	TRBV6-2/TRBV6-3	TRBJ1-1	15	TGTGCCAGCAGTTCTACCTCAACCATGAACACTGAAGCTTTCTTT	CASSSTSTMNTEAFF
-	many	TRBV27	TRBJ2-5	14	TGTGCCAGCAGAAGAAACGACAGGGAGGGGACCCAGTACTTC	CASRRNDREGTQYF
-	once	TRBV29-1	TRBJ1-4	13	TGCAGCGTTGAGTTGGGAACTAATGAAAAACTGTTTTTT	CSVELGTNEKLFF
TRBD1	-	TRBV2	TRBJ2-5	13	TGTGCCAGCACTACAGGGGGCGTTGAGACCCAGTACTTC	CASTTGGVETQYF
-	-	TRBV6-5	TRBJ2-4	13	TGTGCCAGCAGTTACAGCTATCAAAACATTCAGTACTTC	CASSYSYQNIQYF
TRBD1	-	TRBV7-9	TRBJ2-5	16	TGTGCCAGCAGCCGGCAAGGGACAGCCACGATAGAGACCCAGTACTTC	CASSRQGTATIETQYF
-	many	TRBV4-2	TRBJ1-5	16	TGTGCCAGCAGCCAAGAGACTGGTACAGGCAATCAGCCCCAGCATTTT	CASSQETGTGNQPQHF
-	-	TRBV19	TRBJ1-2	15	TGTGCCAGTAGTAGAGACAGTATGGAGGACTATGGCTACACCTTC	CASSRDSMEDYGYTF
TRBD2	many	TRBV29-1	TRBJ2-1	14	TGCAGCGCCCGGACTAGCGGATCCTACAATGAGCAGTTCTTC	CSARTSGSYNEQFF
TRBD2	many	TRBV7-3	TRBJ2-3	14	TGTGCCAGCGGGAGGGCGGGTACCACAGATACGCAGTATTTT	CASGRAGTTDTQYF
-	few	TRBV10-3	TRBJ2-7	15	TGTGCCATCAGTGAGTCCGGGCAGAGCTCCTACGAGCAGTACTTC	CAISESGQSSYEQYF